In its sample, the clone carrying this TCR beta chain was seen many times. TCRdb re-analysed the RT-PCR reads in MiXCR, keeping a single row per CDR3 protein. The sample consists of around 700,000 distinct CDR3 sequences, 14% of them appearing once. Germline CDR1 reads DFQATT; CDR2 reads SNEGSKA (reference sequence). CDR3 size: 14 residues. The junction had 10 bases not matched to a gene; V was cut back by 6 bases and J by 4 bases. This sequence was found in a female donor in good health, serving as a healthy control. The rearrangement uses TRBV20-1 and TRBJ2-3; 7 nucleotides line up with TRBD2. Specimen: memory CD4+ T cells from blood. CDR3 DNA: TGCAGTGCGGCCGAAGCGGGAAGGGCAGATACGCAGTATTTT. The encoded protein is CSAAEAGRADTQYF.